The 14 T cell receptor beta chains given below trace back to one sample, sequenced in a study of T cell responses to AZD1222 COVID-19 vaccine (dated by TCRdb to the early 2020s). The sample's time point label, decoded: about 28 days (+/-7) after the second vaccine dose. The library was prepared using the immunoSEQ multiplex PCR assay. The clones in this table, taken by TCRdb from immuneACCESS, are in-frame only. Not every clone is retained; where verified, under half of the shortfall comes from an unresolved V gene, and the cause of the rest is unknown. In all, the sample holds 160,000 or so clones, and 85% to 90% of those were seen once. The leading ten clones occupy about 9.8% of the sample. Sequences were derived from peripheral blood, sampled 28 days after the second AZD1222 dose. The source is an adult who received the AZD1222 COVID-19 vaccine.

V gene TRBV5-1 combines with J gene TRBJ1-4; 7 nucleotides agree with TRBD1. The CDR3 runs 15 residues. J gave up 10 bases and V 0 bases, and 9 bases lay outside the gene matches. CDR1 and CDR2 from the germline V gene are SGHRS and YFSETQ. The DNA for the CDR3 is TGCGCCAGCAGCTTGGAAGGACAGGTCCCTGGAAAACTGTTTTTT. Translation gives CASSLEGQVPGKLFF.

This clone was picked up a small number of times. The V call is TRBV20-1, the J call TRBJ2-7; 7 positions agree with TRBD1. J lost 4 bases, V lost 3 bases, and 6 bases had no gene match. The CDR3 contains 13 residues. Germline CDR1 and CDR2: DFQATT and SNEGSKA (reference sequence). The CDR3 DNA reads TGCAGTGCTAGTGACAGGGATTCATACGAGCAGTACTTC. It translates to CSASDRDSYEQYF.

The V call is TRBV19, the J call TRBJ2-2, with 7 positions matching TRBD1. The V gene's germline CDR1 is LNHDA and CDR2 SQIVND (reference sequence). The CDR3 extends over 14 amino acids. Trimming cost V 6 bases and J 6 bases; bases outside gene matches: 7. DNA for the CDR3: TGTGCCAGTAGGGGGACAGACTACGCCGGGGAGCTGTTTTTT. This encodes CASRGTDYAGELFF.

CDR3 in DNA: TGTGCCAGCTCATATCCGGGACAGCTTAATGAAAAACTGTTTTTT. Protein product: CASSYPGQLNEKLFF. The chain is built from TRBV18 and TRBJ1-4; 7 bases match TRBD1. The CDR3 length is 15 residues. The V gene end was trimmed by 5 bases and the J gene end by 4 bases; junction bases not matched to a gene: 7. The germline V gene has CDR1 KGHSH and CDR2 LQKENI.

The chain carries TRBV5-1 and TRBJ2-1, with unresolved D. Trimming shortened V by 0 bases and J by 4 bases, and 14 bases separated the two germline ends. The CDR3 contains 16 residues. Germline V CDR1 and CDR2: SGHRS, YFSETQ. This chain's CDR3 is CASSLAGGVAYNEQFF. CDR3 sequence (DNA): TGCGCCAGCAGCTTGGCGGGTGGGGTCGCGTACAATGAGCAGTTCTTC. Full variable domain (missing parts from reference TRBV5-1 and TRBJ2-1): KAGVTQTPRYLIKTRGQQVTLSCSPISGHRSVSWYQQTPGQGLQFLFEYFSETQRNKGNFPGRFSGRQFSNSRSEMNVSTLELGDSALYLCASSLAGGVAYNEQFFGPGTRLTVL.

J is TRBJ2-5 and V is TRBV24-1; D unresolved. CDR1 is KGHDR and CDR2 is SFDVKD in the germline V gene. The length of the CDR3 is 14 residues. V was shortened by 1 base and J by 6 bases, with 11 bases between the two germline ends. CDR3 coding DNA: TGTGCCACCAGTGATTTAAAGGGTGGGAAGACCCAGTACTTC. It specifies CATSDLKGGKTQYF.

This rearrangement joins TRBV7-9 to TRBJ1-4; D might be TRBD1 (6 bases). There are 16 residues in the CDR3. Germline V CDR1 and CDR2: SEHNR, FQNEAQ (reference sequence). The ends were cut back, 5 bases at V and 0 bases at J, with 13 bases in the middle. CDR3 DNA: TGTGCCAGCAGCCGAGGACAGTCAGCAACTAATGAAAAACTGTTTTTT. Its protein product is CASSRGQSATNEKLFF.

The V call is TRBV11-2, the J call TRBJ1-2; 8 bases are shared with TRBD1. This CDR3 is built from 15 residues. Germline assignment: CDR1 SGHAT and CDR2 FQNNGV. V lost 5 bases to trimming and J lost 4 bases; unmatched junction nucleotides: 9. DNA for the CDR3: TGTGCCAGCAGCACTCGGGACAGGAGCTCCTATGGCTACACCTTC. Protein sequence: CASSTRDRSSYGYTF.

V usage is TRBV7-2 and J usage is TRBJ2-5, with a possible D match to TRBD1 (5 bases). The V end lost 5 bases, the J end lost 8 bases, and 15 bases lay between the germline ends. In germline, CDR1 is SGHTA, CDR2 FQGNSA. This CDR3 has 13 amino acids. This chain's CDR3 is CASSTEDRSTQYF. The CDR3 DNA sequence: TGTGCCAGCAGCACCGAAGACAGATCCACCCAGTACTTC. Combining the CDR3 with reference TRBV7-2 and TRBJ2-5 gives the whole variable domain GAGVSQSPSNKVTEKGKDVELRCDPISGHTALYWYRQSLGQGLEFLIYFQGNSAPDKSGLPSDRFSAERTGGSVSTLTIQRTQQEDSAVYLCASSTEDRSTQYFGPGTRLLVL.

This chain connects TRBV5-4 to TRBJ1-2; perhaps TRBD1 as D (5 bases). Trimming left V 3 bases short and J 2 bases short, with 11 bases between. The CDR3 extends over 14 amino acids. Germline V gene sequence: CDR1 SGHNT, CDR2 YYREEE (reference sequence). CDR3 sequence: CASSSQAGNYGYTF. CDR3 DNA: TGTGCCAGCAGCTCGCAGGCAGGGAACTATGGCTACACCTTC.

The chain is built from TRBV6-5 and TRBJ2-5; TRBD1 is a possible D gene (5 bases). V lost 4 bases to trimming and J lost 5 bases, with 17 bases between them. Germline V gene sequence: CDR1 MNHEY, CDR2 SVGAGI. The CDR3 length is 15 residues. As DNA, the CDR3 is TGTGCCAGCAGTTTAAGGGGATGGGGTTGGGAGACCCAGTACTTC. Residues: CASSLRGWGWETQYF.

The chain employs TRBV6-5 and TRBJ1-2; the D gene is possibly TRBD1 (6 bases). The germline V and J ends were trimmed by 7 bases and 7 bases, with 13 bases remaining between them. This CDR3 is 12 amino acids long. The germline CDR1 and CDR2 sequences are MNHEY and SVGAGI. The CDR3 protein is CASKGGVSGYTF. In DNA, the CDR3 is TGTGCCAGCAAGGGGGGGGTTTCTGGCTACACCTTC.

V and J are TRBV6-5 and TRBJ1-1; TRBD1 might be the D (5 bases). This CDR3 is built from 12 residues. Between the trimmed V and J ends, which lost 11 bases and 4 bases, there was a span of 14 bases. Germline lookup yields CDR1 MNHEY and CDR2 SVGAGI. CDR3 loop: CASRRGSTEAFF. The CDR3 bases are TGTGCCTCCCGTAGGGGTAGCACTGAAGCTTTCTTT.

V usage is TRBV7-9 and J usage is TRBJ1-6; maybe TRBD1 (5 bases). The CDR3 is made up of 15 amino acids. Trimming removed 7 bases from V and 7 bases from J, with 17 bases in between. Per germline, CDR1 SEHNR and CDR2 FQNEAQ (reference sequence). Here the CDR3 reads CASKKSGQKNSPLHF. The CDR3 DNA sequence: TGTGCCAGCAAGAAAAGCGGACAAAAAAATTCACCCCTCCACTTT.